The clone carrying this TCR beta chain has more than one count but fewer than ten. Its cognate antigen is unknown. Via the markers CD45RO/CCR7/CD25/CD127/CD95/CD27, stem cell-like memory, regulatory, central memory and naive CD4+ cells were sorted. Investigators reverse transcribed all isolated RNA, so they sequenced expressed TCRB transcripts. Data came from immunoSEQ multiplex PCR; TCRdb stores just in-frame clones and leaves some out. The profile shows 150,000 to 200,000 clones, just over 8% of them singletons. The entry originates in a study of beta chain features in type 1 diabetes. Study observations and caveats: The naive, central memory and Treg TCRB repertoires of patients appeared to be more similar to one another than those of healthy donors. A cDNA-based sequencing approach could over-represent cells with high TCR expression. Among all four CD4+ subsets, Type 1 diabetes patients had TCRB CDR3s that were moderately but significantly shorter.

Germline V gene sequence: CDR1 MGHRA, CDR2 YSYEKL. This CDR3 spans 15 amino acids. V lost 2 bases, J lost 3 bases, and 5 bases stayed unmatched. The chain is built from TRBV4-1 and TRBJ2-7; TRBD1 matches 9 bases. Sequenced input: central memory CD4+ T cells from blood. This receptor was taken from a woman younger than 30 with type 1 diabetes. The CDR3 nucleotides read TGCGCCAGCAGCCAAACCGGGACAGGGAACTACGAGCAGTACTTC. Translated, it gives CASSQTGTGNYEQYF.